This T cell receptor (beta chain) was recovered during a study of T cell responses to AZD1222 COVID-19 vaccine. Germline V gene data show CDR1 as SGHRS and CDR2 as YFSETQ. V lost 0 bases and J 4 bases, leaving 3 bases between the germline ends. The CDR3 loop spans 12 amino acids. This clone appeared a single time. Antigen: not known. Study-wide results and limits: A reported finding is that nearly half of spike-specific TCRs target unmutated variant regions. Repertoire sampling occurred only after the peak T cell response.

Sequencing was performed with immunoSEQ multiplex PCR; in TCRdb, only in-frame clones are kept and a portion is missing. The profile covers some 190,000 clones, with roughly 94% appearing a single time and over 1.5% taken by the ten largest. This chain joins TRBV5-1 and TRBJ2-3, with unresolved D. The receptor was derived from an adult who received the MenACWY meningococcal vaccine as a control. This specimen was peripheral blood, taken 28 days after the second dose of the MenACWY control vaccine. For the CDR3, the DNA is TGCGCCAGCAGCTTGGCACCAGATACGCAGTATTTT. Its translation is CASSLAPDTQYF.